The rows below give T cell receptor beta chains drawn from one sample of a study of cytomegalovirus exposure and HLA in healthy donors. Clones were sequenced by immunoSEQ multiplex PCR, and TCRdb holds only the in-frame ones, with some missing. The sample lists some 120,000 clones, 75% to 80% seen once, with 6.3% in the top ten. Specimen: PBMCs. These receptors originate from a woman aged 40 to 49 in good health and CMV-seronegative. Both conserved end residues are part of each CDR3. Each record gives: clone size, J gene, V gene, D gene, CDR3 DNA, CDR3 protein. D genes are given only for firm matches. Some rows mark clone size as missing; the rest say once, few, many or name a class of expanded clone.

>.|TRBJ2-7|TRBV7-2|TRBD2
TGTGCCAGCAGCTGGGGCGGGGGACTCTACGAGCAGTACTTC
CASSWGGGLYEQYF
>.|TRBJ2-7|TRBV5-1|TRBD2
TGCGCCAGCAGCTTGGAACCTAGCGGGAGTATGTACGAGCAGTACTTC
CASSLEPSGSMYEQYF
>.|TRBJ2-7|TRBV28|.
TGTGCCAGCAGTTTGGGGCACGAGCAGTACTTC
CASSLGHEQYF
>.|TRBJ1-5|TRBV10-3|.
TGTGCCATCAGTGAGTCGGACTCGGGCAATCAGCCCCAGCATTTT
CAISESDSGNQPQHF
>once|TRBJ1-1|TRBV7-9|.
TGTGCCAGCAGCTCCGGGGGGCTCAGGAACACTGAAGCTTTCTTT
CASSSGGLRNTEAFF
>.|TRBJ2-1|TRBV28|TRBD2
TGTGCCAGCAGTCTTGCCGGGACTAGCGGGAGCTATGAGCAGTTCTTC
CASSLAGTSGSYEQFF
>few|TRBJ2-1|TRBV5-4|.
TGTGCCAGCAGCCCCGGACTTCGGGGGAGCTCCTACAATGAGCAGTTCTTC
CASSPGLRGSSYNEQFF
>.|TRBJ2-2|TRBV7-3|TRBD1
TGTGCCAGCAGCCAACAGGGGGCGCACACCGGGGAGCTGTTTTTT
CASSQQGAHTGELFF
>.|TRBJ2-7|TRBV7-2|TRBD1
TGTGCCAGCAGCTTCACCGGGACAGGGTCCGCCTACGAGCAGTACTTC
CASSFTGTGSAYEQYF
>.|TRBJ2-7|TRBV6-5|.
TGTGCCAGCAGTTATGCAGGGATTACCTACGAGCAGTACTTC
CASSYAGITYEQYF
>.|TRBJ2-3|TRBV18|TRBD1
TGTGCCAGCTCACCGGACAGGGGGGGATCCGGTACGCAGTATTTT
CASSPDRGGSGTQYF
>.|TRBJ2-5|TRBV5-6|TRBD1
TGTGCCAGCAGCCCCCCGGGACAGGGGCAAGAGACCCAGTACTTC
CASSPPGQGQETQYF
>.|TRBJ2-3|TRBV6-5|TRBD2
TGTGCCAGCAGTACATCTAGCGGGAGTTCAGATACGCAGTATTTT
CASSTSSGSSDTQYF
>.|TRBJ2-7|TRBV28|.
TGTGCCAGCAGTTTGGGGGGACAGATCTACGAGCAGTACTTC
CASSLGGQIYEQYF